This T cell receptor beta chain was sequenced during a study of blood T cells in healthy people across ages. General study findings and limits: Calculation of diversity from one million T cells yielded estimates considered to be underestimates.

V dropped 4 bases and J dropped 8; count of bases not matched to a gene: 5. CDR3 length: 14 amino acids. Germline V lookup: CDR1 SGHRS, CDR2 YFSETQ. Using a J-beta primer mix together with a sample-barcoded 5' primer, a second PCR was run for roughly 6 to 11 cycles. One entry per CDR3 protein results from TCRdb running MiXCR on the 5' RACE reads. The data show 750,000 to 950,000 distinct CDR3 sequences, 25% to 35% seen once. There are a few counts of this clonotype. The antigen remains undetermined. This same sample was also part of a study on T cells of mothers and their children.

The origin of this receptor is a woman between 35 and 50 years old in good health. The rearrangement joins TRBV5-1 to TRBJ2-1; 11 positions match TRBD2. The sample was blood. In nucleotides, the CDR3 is TGCGCCAGCAGCAAGACTAGCGGGGCGGATGAGCAGTTCTTC. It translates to CASSKTSGADEQFF.